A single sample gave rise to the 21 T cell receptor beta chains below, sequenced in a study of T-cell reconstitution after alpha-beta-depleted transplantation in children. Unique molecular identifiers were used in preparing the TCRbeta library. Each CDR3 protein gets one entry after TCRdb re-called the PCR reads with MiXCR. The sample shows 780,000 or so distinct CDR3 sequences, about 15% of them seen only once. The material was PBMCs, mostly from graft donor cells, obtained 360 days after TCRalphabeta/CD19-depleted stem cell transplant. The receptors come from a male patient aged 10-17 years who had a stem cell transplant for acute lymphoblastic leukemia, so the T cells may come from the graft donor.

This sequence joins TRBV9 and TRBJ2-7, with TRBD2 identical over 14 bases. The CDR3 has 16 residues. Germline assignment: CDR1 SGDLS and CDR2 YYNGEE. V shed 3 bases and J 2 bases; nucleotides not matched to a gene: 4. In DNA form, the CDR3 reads TGTGCCAGCAGCGAGGGACTAGCGGGAGACACCTACGAGCAGTACTTC. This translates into CASSEGLAGDTYEQYF.

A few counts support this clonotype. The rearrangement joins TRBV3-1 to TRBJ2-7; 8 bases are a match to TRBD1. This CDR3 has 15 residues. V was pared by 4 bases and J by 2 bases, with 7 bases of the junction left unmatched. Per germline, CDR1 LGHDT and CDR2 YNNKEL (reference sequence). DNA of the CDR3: TGTGCCAGCAGCCGACCGAGACAGGGGACCTACGAGCAGTACTTC. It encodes CASSRPRQGTYEQYF.

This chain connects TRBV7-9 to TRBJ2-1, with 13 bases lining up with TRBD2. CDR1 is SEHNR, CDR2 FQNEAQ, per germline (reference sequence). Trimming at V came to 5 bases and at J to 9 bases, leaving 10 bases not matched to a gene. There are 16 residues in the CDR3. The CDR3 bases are TGTGCCAGCAGCAGAGGCGGACTAGCGGGAGTCGGTGAGCAGTTCTTC. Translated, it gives CASSRGGLAGVGEQFF. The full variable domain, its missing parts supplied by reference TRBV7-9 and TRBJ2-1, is DTGVSQNPRHKITKRGQNVTFRCDPISEHNRLYWYRQTLGQGPEFLTYFQNEAQLEKSRLLSDRFSAERPKGSFSTLEIQRTEQGDSAMYLCASSRGGLAGVGEQFFGPGTRLTVL.

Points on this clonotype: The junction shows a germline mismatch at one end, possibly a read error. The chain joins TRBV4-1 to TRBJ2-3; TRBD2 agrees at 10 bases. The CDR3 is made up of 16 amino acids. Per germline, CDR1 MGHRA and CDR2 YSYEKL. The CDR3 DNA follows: TGCGCCAGCTGCCAAGCTGGGCTAGCGGGAGAAGATACGCAGTATTTT. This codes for CASCQAGLAGEDTQYF.

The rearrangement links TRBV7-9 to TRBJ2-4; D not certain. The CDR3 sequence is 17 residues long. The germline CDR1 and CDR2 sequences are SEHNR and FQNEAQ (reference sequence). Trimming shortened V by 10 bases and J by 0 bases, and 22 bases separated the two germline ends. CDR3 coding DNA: TGTGCCACCTTTCACAGAGGTCTTATTCTAGCCAAAAACATTCAGTACTTC. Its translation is CATFHRGLILAKNIQYF.

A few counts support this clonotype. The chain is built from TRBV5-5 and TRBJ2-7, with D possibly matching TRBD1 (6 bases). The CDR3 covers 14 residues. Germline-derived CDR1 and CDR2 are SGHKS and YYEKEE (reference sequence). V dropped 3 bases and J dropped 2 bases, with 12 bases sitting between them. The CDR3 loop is CASSYPGATYEQYF. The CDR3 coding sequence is TGTGCCAGCAGCTATCCAGGGGCCACCTACGAGCAGTACTTC.

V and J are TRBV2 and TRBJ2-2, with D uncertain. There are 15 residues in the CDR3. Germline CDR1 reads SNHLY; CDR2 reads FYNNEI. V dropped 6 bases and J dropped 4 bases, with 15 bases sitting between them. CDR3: CASRRIGRVTGELFF. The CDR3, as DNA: TGTGCCAGCAGACGGATAGGACGGGTCACCGGGGAGCTGTTTTTT. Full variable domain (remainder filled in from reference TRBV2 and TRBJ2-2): EPEVTQTPSHQVTQMGQEVILRCVPISNHLYFYWYRQILGQKVEFLVSFYNNEISEKSEIFDDQFSVERPDGSNFTLKIRSTKLEDSAMYFCASRRIGRVTGELFFGEGSRLTVL.

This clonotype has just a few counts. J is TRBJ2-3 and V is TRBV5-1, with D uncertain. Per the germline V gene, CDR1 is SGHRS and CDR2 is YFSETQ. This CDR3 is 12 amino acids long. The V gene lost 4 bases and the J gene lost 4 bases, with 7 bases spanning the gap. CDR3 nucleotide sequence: TGCGCCAGCAGCGGGAAGGCAGATACGCAGTATTTT. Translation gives CASSGKADTQYF. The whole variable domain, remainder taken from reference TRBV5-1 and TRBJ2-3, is KAGVTQTPRYLIKTRGQQVTLSCSPISGHRSVSWYQQTPGQGLQFLFEYFSETQRNKGNFPGRFSGRQFSNSRSEMNVSTLELGDSALYLCASSGKADTQYFGPGTRLTVL.

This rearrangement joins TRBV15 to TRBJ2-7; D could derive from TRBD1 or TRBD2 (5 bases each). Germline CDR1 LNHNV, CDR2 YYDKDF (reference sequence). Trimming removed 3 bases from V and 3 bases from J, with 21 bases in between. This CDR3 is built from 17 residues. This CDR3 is CATSSSRGGLRDYEQYF. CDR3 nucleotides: TGTGCCACCAGCAGTTCTCGGGGCGGCCTAAGGGACTACGAGCAGTACTTC.

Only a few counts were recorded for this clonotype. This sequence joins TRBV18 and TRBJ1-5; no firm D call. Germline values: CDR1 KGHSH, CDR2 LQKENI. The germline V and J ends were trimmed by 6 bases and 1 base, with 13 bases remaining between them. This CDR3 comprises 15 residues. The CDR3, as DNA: TGTGCCAGCTCCCCCGGAGAGGGCAGCAATCAGCCCCAGCATTTT. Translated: CASSPGEGSNQPQHF.

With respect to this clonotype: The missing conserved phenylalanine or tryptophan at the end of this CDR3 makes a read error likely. CDR3 region: CASSQVGASPPSQYC. CDR3 bases: TGTGCCAGCAGCCAAGTCGGGGCTTCTCCACCATCCCAGTACTGC. V and J are TRBV3-1 and TRBJ2-7; D tentatively fits TRBD1 or TRBD2 (5 bases each). In germline, CDR1 is LGHDT, CDR2 YNNKEL (reference sequence). This CDR3 has 15 amino acids. V dropped 1 base and J dropped 10 bases, with 20 bases sitting between them.

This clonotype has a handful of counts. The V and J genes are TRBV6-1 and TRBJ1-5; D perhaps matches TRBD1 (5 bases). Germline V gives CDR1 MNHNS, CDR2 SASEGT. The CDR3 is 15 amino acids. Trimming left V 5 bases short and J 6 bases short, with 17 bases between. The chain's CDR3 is CASSNFPGRSQPQHF. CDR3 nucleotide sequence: TGTGCCAGCAGTAATTTTCCGGGACGTAGTCAGCCCCAGCATTTT.

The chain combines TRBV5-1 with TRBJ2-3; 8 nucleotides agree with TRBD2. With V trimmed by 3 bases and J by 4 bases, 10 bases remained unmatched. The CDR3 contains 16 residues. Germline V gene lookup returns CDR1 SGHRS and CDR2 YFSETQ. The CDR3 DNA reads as TGCGCCAGCAGCTGGGGGACGGGACTAGACGCAGATACGCAGTATTTT. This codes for CASSWGTGLDADTQYF.

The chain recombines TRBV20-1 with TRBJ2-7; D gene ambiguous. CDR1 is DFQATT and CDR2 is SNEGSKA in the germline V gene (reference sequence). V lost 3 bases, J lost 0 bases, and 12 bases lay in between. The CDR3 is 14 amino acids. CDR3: CSASPSSYSYEQYF. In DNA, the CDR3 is TGCAGTGCTAGTCCCTCGAGTTACTCCTACGAGCAGTACTTC.

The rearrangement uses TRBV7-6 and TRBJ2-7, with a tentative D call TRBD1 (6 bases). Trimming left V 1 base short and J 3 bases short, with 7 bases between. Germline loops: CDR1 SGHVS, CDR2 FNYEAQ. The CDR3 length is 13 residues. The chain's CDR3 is CASSLEGVYEQYF. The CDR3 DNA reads TGTGCCAGCAGCTTAGAGGGGGTCTACGAGCAGTACTTC.

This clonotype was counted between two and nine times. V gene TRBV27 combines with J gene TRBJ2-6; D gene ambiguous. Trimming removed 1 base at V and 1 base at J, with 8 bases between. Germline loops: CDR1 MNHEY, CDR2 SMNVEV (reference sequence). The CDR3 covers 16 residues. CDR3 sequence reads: CASSLFSLSGANVLTF. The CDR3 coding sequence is TGTGCCAGCAGTTTATTCTCCCTATCTGGGGCCAACGTCCTGACTTTC.

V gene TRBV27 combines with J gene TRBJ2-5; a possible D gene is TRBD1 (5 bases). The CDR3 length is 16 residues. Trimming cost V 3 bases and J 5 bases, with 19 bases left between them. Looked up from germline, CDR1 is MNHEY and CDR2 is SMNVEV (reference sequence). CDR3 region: CASSLGLSSSVETQYF. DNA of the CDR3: TGTGCCAGCAGTTTGGGGCTTAGCAGTTCAGTGGAGACCCAGTACTTC.

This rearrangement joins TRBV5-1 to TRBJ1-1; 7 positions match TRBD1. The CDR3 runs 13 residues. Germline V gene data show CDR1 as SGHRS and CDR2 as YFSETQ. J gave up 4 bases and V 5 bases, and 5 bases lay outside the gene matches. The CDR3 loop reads CASRLTGATEAFF. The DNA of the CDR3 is TGCGCCAGCAGACTAACAGGGGCCACTGAAGCTTTCTTT. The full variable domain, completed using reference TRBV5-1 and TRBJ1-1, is KAGVTQTPRYLIKTRGQQVTLSCSPISGHRSVSWYQQTPGQGLQFLFEYFSETQRNKGNFPGRFSGRQFSNSRSEMNVSTLELGDSALYLCASRLTGATEAFFGQGTRLTVV.

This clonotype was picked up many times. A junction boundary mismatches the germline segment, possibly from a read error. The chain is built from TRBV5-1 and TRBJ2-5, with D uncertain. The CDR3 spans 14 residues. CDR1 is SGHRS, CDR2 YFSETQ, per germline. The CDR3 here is CASSLVVSQETQYF. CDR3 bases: TGTGCCAGCAGCTTAGTGGTCTCTCAAGAGACCCAGTACTTC.

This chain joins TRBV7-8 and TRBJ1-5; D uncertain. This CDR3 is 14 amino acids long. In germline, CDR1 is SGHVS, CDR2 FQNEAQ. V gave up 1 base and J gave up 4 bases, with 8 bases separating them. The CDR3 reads CASSLGLINQPQHF. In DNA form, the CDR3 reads TGTGCCAGCAGCTTAGGTTTGATTAATCAGCCCCAGCATTTT.

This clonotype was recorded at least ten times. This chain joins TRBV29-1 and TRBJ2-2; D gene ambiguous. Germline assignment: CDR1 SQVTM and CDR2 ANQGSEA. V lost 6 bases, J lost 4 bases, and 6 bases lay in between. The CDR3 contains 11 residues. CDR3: CSVKGTGELFF. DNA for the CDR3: TGCAGCGTGAAGGGCACCGGGGAGCTGTTTTTT.